The clone carrying this TCR beta chain was picked up a small number of times. What it binds is unknown. TCRdb itself ran the 5' RACE reads through MiXCR, one entry per CDR3 protein. The data show a few hundred thousand distinct CDR3 sequences, 15% to 20% seen once. These data originate in a study of T-cell memory formation after mild COVID-19. On the study more broadly: Largely donor-specific TCR clusters were found.

Germline V gene sequence: CDR1 MNHNY, CDR2 SVGAGI (reference sequence). Trimming removed 0 bases from V and 7 bases from J; junction bases left unmatched: 7. The CDR3 consists of 16 residues. Overall study findings and caveats: Prior to infection, memory already included some responding clones, suggesting cross-reactive memory joined.

V gene TRBV6-6 combines with J gene TRBJ2-1, with 9 bases lining up with TRBD1. The sequence was obtained from a man aged 18 to 35 who had mild COVID-19 (a few samples of this study predate the infection). Cell type and time point are not known. Input material: PBMCs or a T cell subset sorted from them (not recorded which). The CDR3: CASSYSGGTGWNEQFF. Here the CDR3 DNA reads TGTGCCAGCAGTTACTCTGGCGGGACAGGGTGGAATGAGCAGTTCTTC.